A selection of T cell receptor beta chains follows, all from one sample in a study of T cell changes during pregnancy in multiple sclerosis. Produced via immunoSEQ multiplex PCR; TCRdb's table is partial and in-frame only. Here the sample spans tens of thousands of clones, 92% being singletons. The sample in question was peripheral blood, obtained in the first trimester of pregnancy. The receptors here all came from a female donor with multiple sclerosis, enrolled in a pregnancy study. The CDR3 runs from the conserved cysteine through the conserved F or W. A D gene is named only where the DNA matches it firmly. Expanded clones get a size class; other rows say once, few or many, or leave the size out.

CDR3nt	CDR3aa	v_gene	j_gene	abundance	d_gene
TGTGCCAGCAGCACCCTATCAGGGCTAGTTTACACAGATACGCAGTATTTT	CASSTLSGLVYTDTQYF	TRBV11-2	TRBJ2-3	.	.
TGTGCCAGCAGTTTCGGCAGGGTCTACGAGCAGTACTTC	CASSFGRVYEQYF	TRBV27	TRBJ2-7	.	.
TGTGCCAGCAGACGGACTAGCGGGACTCCCGAGCAGTACTTC	CASRRTSGTPEQYF	TRBV28	TRBJ2-7	.	TRBD2
TGCGCCAGCAGCTTGGAGGGGGGGCGGGACGAGCAGTACTTC	CASSLEGGRDEQYF	TRBV5-1	TRBJ2-7	once	.
TGTGCCAGCAGCTTGGACAGCGGGGCCACCTACGAGCAGTACTTC	CASSLDSGATYEQYF	TRBV5-4	TRBJ2-7	.	TRBD2
TGCAGCGCCTCAGGGTCGTGGGGGAACACTGAAGCTTTCTTT	CSASGSWGNTEAFF	TRBV29-1	TRBJ1-1	few	.
TGTGCCAGCAGTTCCCTGCCCAGGGAGGTGAACTACGAGCAGTACTTC	CASSSLPREVNYEQYF	TRBV27	TRBJ2-7	.	.
TGTGCCAGCAGCTTGGGACTAGCGGGCACAGATACGCAGTATTTT	CASSLGLAGTDTQYF	TRBV7-9	TRBJ2-3	.	TRBD2
TGTGCCAGCAGTCCCCGGGACACCAGCAGGGTCACCGGGGAGCTGTTTTTT	CASSPRDTSRVTGELFF	TRBV28	TRBJ2-2	few	.
TGTGCCAGTAGTCTGAGCGGAGGCACTGAAGCTTTCTTT	CASSLSGGTEAFF	TRBV19	TRBJ1-1	.	.
TGTGCCAGCTCACTTGATCGCGGAAGCGGGGAGCTGTTTTTT	CASSLDRGSGELFF	TRBV18	TRBJ2-2	.	.
TGTGCCAGCACCGGGAATAGTCCTAACTATGGCTACACCTTC	CASTGNSPNYGYTF	TRBV6-1	TRBJ1-2	.	.
TGTGCCAGCAGTTACGGACAGAACACTGAAGCTTTCTTT	CASSYGQNTEAFF	TRBV6-5	TRBJ1-1	.	.
TGCGCCAGCAGCCTTCAGCGGGAGGGGCGGAAAGATACGCAGTATTTT	CASSLQREGRKDTQYF	TRBV4-1	TRBJ2-3	once	TRBD2
TGCGCCAGCAGCTCAACCTACCGACAGGGGTCCGGCTATGGCTACACCTTC	CASSSTYRQGSGYGYTF	TRBV5-1	TRBJ1-2	.	TRBD1
TGTGCCAGCACCGGACAGGGAACGATCGAGCAGTACTTC	CASTGQGTIEQYF	TRBV27	TRBJ2-7	few	TRBD1
TGTGCCAGCAGTCCCGATTGGGGCGGGAGGGCTTACAATGAGCAGTTCTTC	CASSPDWGGRAYNEQFF	TRBV27	TRBJ2-1	.	TRBD2
TGTGCCAGCAGCCTGACAGGGGTCGGCTATGGCTACACCTTC	CASSLTGVGYGYTF	TRBV7-9	TRBJ1-2	.	TRBD1
TGTGCCAGCAGCTCCCCGGAGGCAGATACGCAGTATTTT	CASSSPEADTQYF	TRBV9	TRBJ2-3	.	.
TGCGCCAGCAGCTTGGGGGGACTAGCGGGACATAATGAGCAGTTCTTC	CASSLGGLAGHNEQFF	TRBV5-1	TRBJ2-1	.	TRBD2
TGTGCCACCAAAGAGGACAGGGGTTCCTGGGAGCTGTTTTTT	CATKEDRGSWELFF	TRBV28	TRBJ2-2	.	TRBD1
TGCGCCAGCAGCCAAGATTCCGGGGGCTCCTACGAGCAGTACTTC	CASSQDSGGSYEQYF	TRBV4-3	TRBJ2-7	.	.
TGTGCCAGCAGCTTGGACAATTATGGCTACACCTTC	CASSLDNYGYTF	TRBV5-6	TRBJ1-2	.	.
TGTGCCAGCAGGGATCTACAGGGCGTTAGGGATGGCTACACCTTC	CASRDLQGVRDGYTF	TRBV27	TRBJ1-2	.	.
TGTGCCACCAGCAGTTCGCGCCTAGACGAGCAGTACTTC	CATSSSRLDEQYF	TRBV15	TRBJ2-7	.	.
TGTGCCAGCAGGGAGAGCGGGTACAATGAGCAGTTCTTC	CASRESGYNEQFF	TRBV6-1	TRBJ2-1	.	.
TGTGCCAGCAGTTCTCTCATGCAGGGGTACGAGCAGTACTTC	CASSSLMQGYEQYF	TRBV27	TRBJ2-7	once	.
TGTGCCAGCATCGGGGGTAGGACGGTTTACGAGCAGTACTTC	CASIGGRTVYEQYF	TRBV2	TRBJ2-7	.	.
TGTGCCAGCAGTCCCCGGGAGCTTCACATGAACACTGAAGCTTTCTTT	CASSPRELHMNTEAFF	TRBV2	TRBJ1-1	.	.
TGTGCCAGCAGTGAGAGACTGTACAATGAGCAGTTCTTC	CASSERLYNEQFF	TRBV2	TRBJ2-1	.	.
TGCGCCAGCAGCCAAGGGGCCTCTGGGGCCAACGTCCTGACTTTC	CASSQGASGANVLTF	TRBV4-1	TRBJ2-6	.	.
TGCGCCAGCAGCCCTTCAACTAATGAAAAACTGTTTTTT	CASSPSTNEKLFF	TRBV5-1	TRBJ1-4	.	.
TGTGCCTGGACCGGGGGGGGAATGAACACTGAAGCTTTCTTT	CAWTGGGMNTEAFF	TRBV30	TRBJ1-1	.	.
TGCAGCGTACCGACAGACTACTATGGCTACACCTTC	CSVPTDYYGYTF	TRBV29-1	TRBJ1-2	few	.
TGTGCCAGTCTTACCGGGACAGGGGAACTGTACGAGCAGTACTTC	CASLTGTGELYEQYF	TRBV19	TRBJ2-7	.	TRBD1
TGTGCCAGCAGCCTGATGGTGACAGGGGGAAATGAAAAACTGTTTTTT	CASSLMVTGGNEKLFF	TRBV7-9	TRBJ1-4	.	TRBD1
TGCGCCAGCAGCTTGGCCGGAGGGATTGGGTCCTACAATGAGCAGTTCTTC	CASSLAGGIGSYNEQFF	TRBV5-1	TRBJ2-1	.	.
TGTGCCAGTAGAGTAATCAGGCCCCTCGGTCAGCCCCAGCATTTT	CASRVIRPLGQPQHF	TRBV19	TRBJ1-5	.	.
TGCGCCAGCAGCCACGGACAGGGCAACTATGGCTACACCTTC	CASSHGQGNYGYTF	TRBV4-1	TRBJ1-2	.	TRBD1
TGCGCCAGCAGCAGCGCGGGACAGGTTTACGAGCAGTACTTC	CASSSAGQVYEQYF	TRBV5-1	TRBJ2-7	once	TRBD1
TGCGCCAGCAGTAGACTAGCGGGAGTGCGGAGGGCCTACGAGCAGTACTTC	CASSRLAGVRRAYEQYF	TRBV5-1	TRBJ2-7	.	TRBD2
TGTGCCAGCAGCCGGGGACTAGCGGGTTCATCCCTCCATAATGAGCAGTTCTTC	CASSRGLAGSSLHNEQFF	TRBV27	TRBJ2-1	once	TRBD2
TGTGCCAGCAGTCGCCAACCGGGACAGGGCTATGGCTACACCTTC	CASSRQPGQGYGYTF	TRBV27	TRBJ1-2	.	TRBD1
TGTGCCAGCTCCCACGGCCAGGGATTGTCCTACGAGCAGTACTTC	CASSHGQGLSYEQYF	TRBV7-2	TRBJ2-7	.	.
TGTGCCAGCATGGATGCAGACCCGGGGGGCGTCTACCAAGAGACCCAGTACTTC	CASMDADPGGVYQETQYF	TRBV2	TRBJ2-5	.	.
TGTGCCTGGAGTGAAGGGGGTGGGCAGCCCCAGCATTTT	CAWSEGGGQPQHF	TRBV30	TRBJ1-5	once	.
TGCAGCGTTGGGTACGGGACAGGTTCAGGCGAGACCCAGTACTTC	CSVGYGTGSGETQYF	TRBV29-1	TRBJ2-5	.	TRBD1
TGCGCCAGCAGCTTGGAGGGGGCTTACACAGATACGCAGTATTTT	CASSLEGAYTDTQYF	TRBV5-1	TRBJ2-3	.	TRBD1
TGTGCCAGCTCACTTTTCAGGGGTCTTACCTACGAGCAGTACTTC	CASSLFRGLTYEQYF	TRBV18	TRBJ2-7	.	.
TGTGCCAGCACCCCAGGACTAGCGGGATCCTACAATGAGCAGTTCTTC	CASTPGLAGSYNEQFF	TRBV7-9	TRBJ2-1	.	TRBD2
TGTGCCAGCAGCCAGACTGCAGGGCCCTATGGCTACACCTTC	CASSQTAGPYGYTF	TRBV5-5	TRBJ1-2	.	.
TGTGCCTGGAGTGCCCTCTACGGCGGGGAGCTGTTTTTT	CAWSALYGGELFF	TRBV30	TRBJ2-2	.	.
TGCAGTGCTATGTCCCGGTATTTT	CSAMSRYF	TRBV20-1	TRBJ2-3	.	.